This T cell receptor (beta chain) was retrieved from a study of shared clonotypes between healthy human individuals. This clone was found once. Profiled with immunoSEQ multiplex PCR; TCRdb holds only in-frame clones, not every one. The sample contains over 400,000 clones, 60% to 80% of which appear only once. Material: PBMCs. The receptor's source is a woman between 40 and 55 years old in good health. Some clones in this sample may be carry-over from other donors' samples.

The CDR3 region is CASSHFSEGDEQYF. In nucleotides, the CDR3 is TGTGCCAGCAGCCACTTTTCGGAGGGGGACGAGCAGTACTTC. The J gene is TRBJ2-7, the V gene TRBV7-9; D may match TRBD1 or TRBD2 (6 bases each). The CDR3 covers 14 residues. Looked up from germline, CDR1 is SEHNR and CDR2 is FQNEAQ (reference sequence). The V end was cut by 5 bases, the J end by 5 bases, with 16 bases between.